At least ten counts were recorded for the clone carrying this T cell receptor (beta chain). Its antigen is still unknown. The read ends 3 residues early relative to the CDR3; the germline J gene fills the gap. These data originate in a study of T cell clonality in common variable immunodeficiency. Study results and caveats: What drives increased CVID clonality needs T cell subpopulation sequencing. Compared with healthy controls, CVID subjects showed increased TCRbeta clonality, mostly in about a third.

CVID and control samples used equivalent genomic DNA input. Here immunoSEQ multiplex PCR was the method, and the copy in TCRdb shows in-frame clones only, minus some. The sample has about 52,000 clones, none seen only once. CDR1 SGHTA and CDR2 FQGNSA come from the germline V gene. The CDR3 has 14 amino acids. Trimming left V 4 bases short and J 1 base short, with 5 bases between. The receptor's source is a person aged 18 to 75 in good health. The sample comprised peripheral blood mononuclear cells. This chain joins TRBV7-2 and TRBJ2-6; unclear D gene. Partial CDR3 DNA: TGTGCCAGCAGCTCCGGGTCTGGGGCCAACGTC. Protein product: CASSSGSGANV. The entire CDR3 protein reads CASSSGSGANVLTF.